This TCR beta chain originates from a study of PD-1 blockade in classical Hodgkin lymphoma. The wider study: Intravenous nivolumab at 3 mg/kg was given to patients every 2 weeks. Study results and caveats: Healthy donors reportedly exceeded newly diagnosed patients in baseline TCR diversity.

Each patient experienced a relapse that followed autologous stem cell transplantation, and brentuximab vedotin exposure varied. Best responses included complete response and partial response; otherwise, the best response was progressive disease. This CDR3 is 18 amino acids long. Germline V gene sequence: CDR1 MDHEN, CDR2 SYDVKM. The V end lost 5 bases, the J end lost 0 bases, and 22 bases lay between the germline ends. Sequencing used immunoSEQ multiplex PCR; TCRdb keeps in-frame clones, though not all of them. In the table there are fewer than 75,000 clones, 88% of which are singletons. To note about this clone: Antigen specificity is unknown.

The specimen comprised peripheral blood mononuclear cells (PBMCs), sampled before the second cycle of nivolumab. This clonotype was sampled from a human donor with classical Hodgkin lymphoma. This chain connects TRBV28 to TRBJ1-2; D is possibly TRBD1 (6 bases). CDR3 DNA sequence: TGTGCCAGCAGTCCGCCCGGGGGCAGGCGCGTCCCTAACTATGGCTACACCTTC. Encoded protein: CASSPPGGRRVPNYGYTF.